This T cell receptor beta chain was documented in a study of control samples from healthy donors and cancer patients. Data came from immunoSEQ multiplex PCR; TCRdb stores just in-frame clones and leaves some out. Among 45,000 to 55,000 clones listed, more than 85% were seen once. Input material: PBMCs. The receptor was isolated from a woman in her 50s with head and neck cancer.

In DNA form, the CDR3 reads TGTGCCAGCAGTGAAGAAATCCATGAGCAGTTCTTC. It codes for CASSEEIHEQFF. This chain uses TRBV2 with TRBJ2-1; D gene uncertain. The ends were cut back, 1 base at V and 8 bases at J, with 6 bases in the middle. Germline CDR1 SNHLY, CDR2 FYNNEI. The CDR3 has 12 residues.